A single sample is the source of the 16 T cell receptor beta chains below, sequenced in a study of control samples from healthy donors and cancer patients. Clones were sequenced by immunoSEQ multiplex PCR, and TCRdb holds only the in-frame ones, with some missing. The sample has under 150,000 clones, about nine tenths seen once. The sample consisted of blood. The receptors shown here come from a woman aged 30 to 39 in good health.

The chain employs TRBV28 and TRBJ2-1; no definite D call. V lost 2 bases and J 10 bases, leaving 6 bases between the germline ends. CDR1 is MDHEN and CDR2 is SYDVKM in the germline V gene. The CDR3 consists of 11 residues. The CDR3 region is CASSLTREQFF. CDR3 DNA sequence: TGTGCCAGCAGTTTAACGCGGGAGCAGTTCTTC.

The genes are TRBV29-1 and TRBJ2-5; possible D gene TRBD1, 5 bases. V shed 7 bases and J shed 1 base, with 16 bases lying between them. The length of the CDR3 is 14 residues. The germline V gene encodes CDR1 SQVTM and CDR2 ANQGSEA. The CDR3 loop is CSAPESGIQETQYF. The DNA of the CDR3 is TGCAGCGCCCCTGAATCAGGGATCCAAGAGACCCAGTACTTC.

Only a few counts were recorded for this clone. The CDR3 here is CASRAKSLAGVYSSYNEQFF. CDR3 in DNA: TGCGCCAGCAGAGCAAAATCTCTGGCAGGTGTTTACTCTTCCTACAATGAGCAGTTCTTC. This chain links TRBV5-1 with TRBJ2-1, with D hard to call. Germline loops: CDR1 SGHRS, CDR2 YFSETQ. The CDR3 spans 20 residues. The V gene lost 5 bases and the J gene lost 1 base, with 28 bases spanning the gap. Variable domain in full (rest from reference TRBV5-1 and TRBJ2-1): KAGVTQTPRYLIKTRGQQVTLSCSPISGHRSVSWYQQTPGQGLQFLFEYFSETQRNKGNFPGRFSGRQFSNSRSEMNVSTLELGDSALYLCASRAKSLAGVYSSYNEQFFGPGTRLTVL.

This clone was detected once. The sample holds other DNA sequences that translate to the same CDR3. The chain recombines TRBV18 with TRBJ1-1, with a weak D call TRBD1 (5 bases). With 2 bases removed from V and 0 bases from J, the gap between germline ends came to 7 bases. This CDR3 has 14 amino acids. The germline gives CDR1 KGHSH, CDR2 LQKENI. As DNA, the CDR3 is TGTGCCAGCTCACCAGACAGATTGAACACTGAAGCTTTCTTT. Residues: CASSPDRLNTEAFF.

The V call is TRBV29-1, the J call TRBJ1-1; 7 positions match TRBD1. Trimming at V came to 5 bases and at J to 4 bases, leaving 10 bases not matched to a gene. From germline, CDR1 is SQVTM and CDR2 ANQGSEA. The CDR3 is made up of 14 amino acids. CDR3 bases: TGCAGCGTTCTAGGGGGCGTGGGTAGCACTGAAGCTTTCTTT. This encodes CSVLGGVGSTEAFF.

This chain uses TRBV11-2 with TRBJ2-2, with 10 positions matching TRBD1. CDR3 length equals 15 residues. V lost 3 bases and J lost 5; bases outside the gene matches: 3. Germline assignment: CDR1 SGHAT and CDR2 FQNNGV. The CDR3 nucleotides read TGTGCCAGCAGCTTCTGGACAGGGGGGACCGGGGAGCTGTTTTTT. This codes for CASSFWTGGTGELFF.

The genes are TRBV7-9 and TRBJ1-1; 11 nucleotides align to TRBD1. CDR1 is SEHNR, CDR2 FQNEAQ, per germline (reference sequence). The CDR3 has 18 residues. Unmatched junction bases numbered 13, after V lost 4 bases and J lost 3 bases. CDR3 bases: TGTGCCAGCAGCTCAAGGCTACCGGGACAGGGGGGATACACTGAAGCTTTCTTT. Translated: CASSSRLPGQGGYTEAFF.

The chain uses TRBV14 and TRBJ2-1; a possible D gene is TRBD2 (6 bases). The V end lost 4 bases, the J end lost 2 bases, and 15 bases lay between the germline ends. The CDR3 contains 16 residues. Germline-derived CDR1 and CDR2 are SGHDN and FVKESK. The CDR3, as DNA: TGTGCCAGCAGCCCGGCGACGGGAGCTGCCTACAATGAGCAGTTCTTC. Residues: CASSPATGAAYNEQFF. The entire variable domain, with the rest obtained from reference TRBV14 and TRBJ2-1, is as follows: EAGVTQFPSHSVIEKGQTVTLRCDPISGHDNLYWYRRVMGKEIKFLLHFVKESKQDESGMPNNRFLAERTGGTYSTLKVQPAELEDSGVYFCASSPATGAAYNEQFFGPGTRLTVL.

The chain couples TRBV6-2 or TRBV6-3 to TRBJ1-4, with TRBD1 as a possible D gene (6 bases). Germline CDR1 MNHEY, CDR2 SVGEGT. The V end was cut by 6 bases, the J end by 1 base, with 12 bases between. The CDR3 runs to 15 residues. The CDR3 protein is CASSRQVRTNEKLFF. In DNA form, the CDR3 reads TGTGCCAGCAGCCGACAGGTTCGAACTAATGAAAAACTGTTTTTT.

The chain joins TRBV10-3 to TRBJ1-1; D perhaps matches TRBD1 (6 bases). The germline CDR1 and CDR2 sequences are ENHRY and SYGVKD. The CDR3 contains 17 residues. The V gene lost 6 bases and the J gene lost 3 bases, with 23 bases spanning the gap. CDR3: CAISLGQRSSTDTEAFF. CDR3 DNA sequence: TGTGCCATCAGCCTAGGACAGCGATCAAGTACAGACACTGAAGCTTTCTTT.

The CDR3 nucleotides read TGTGCCAGCAGCTTGTCGAGTAGCGGGGCCTACAATGAGCAGTTCTTC. Residues: CASSLSSSGAYNEQFF. The chain joins TRBV5-4 to TRBJ2-1; TRBD2 agrees at 8 bases. The CDR3 is made up of 16 amino acids. Unmatched junction bases numbered 5, after V lost 1 base and J lost 2 bases. Germline V gene data show CDR1 as SGHNT and CDR2 as YYREEE (reference sequence).

V and J are TRBV20-1 and TRBJ2-1, with TRBD2 matching over 10 bases. V gave up 3 bases and J gave up 2 bases; unmatched junction bases: 16. The CDR3 consists of 19 residues. Per the germline V gene, CDR1 is DFQATT and CDR2 is SNEGSKA (reference sequence). CDR3 in amino acids: CSASGSVAGGTGPYNEQFF. CDR3 nucleotide sequence: TGCAGTGCTAGTGGATCGGTAGCGGGAGGAACTGGTCCCTACAATGAGCAGTTCTTC.

The rearrangement joins TRBV2 to TRBJ1-4, with unresolved D. The CDR3 runs to 16 residues. The V and J ends lost 2 bases and 8 bases respectively, with 18 bases between them. The germline V gene has CDR1 SNHLY and CDR2 FYNNEI. CDR3 amino acids: CASSEIDGMGWEKLFF. CDR3 DNA: TGTGCCAGCAGTGAAATAGACGGCATGGGGTGGGAAAAACTGTTTTTT.

This chain uses TRBV5-1 with TRBJ2-1, with 10 bases lining up with TRBD2. The CDR3 contains 16 residues. Germline CDR1 is SGHRS and CDR2 is YFSETQ. The junction had 9 bases not matched to a gene; V was cut back by 0 bases and J by 9 bases. CDR3 sequence reads: CASSLAAGSGRTEQFF. The CDR3 nucleotides are TGCGCCAGCAGCTTGGCCGCTGGTAGCGGGAGGACTGAGCAGTTCTTC.

The chain has TRBV19 and TRBJ2-3; D is perhaps TRBD2 (5 bases). The CDR3 is 14 amino acids. The germline CDR1 and CDR2 sequences are LNHDA and SQIVND (reference sequence). Trimming stripped 5 bases from V and 5 bases from J, with 14 bases between. The CDR3 nucleotides are TGTGCCAGTAGTGCTGCCCGGGCGGGAGATACGCAGTATTTT. Residues: CASSAARAGDTQYF. Combining the CDR3 with reference TRBV19 and TRBJ2-3 gives the whole variable domain DGGITQSPKYLFRKEGQNVTLSCEQNLNHDAMYWYRQDPGQGLRLIYYSQIVNDFQKGDIAEGYSVSREKKESFPLTVTSAQKNPTAFYLCASSAARAGDTQYFGPGTRLTVL.

The J gene is TRBJ1-2, the V gene TRBV6-5; possibly TRBD1 for D (5 bases). This CDR3 is 14 amino acids long. Deletions cut 4 bases from V and 0 bases from J, with 9 bases between. Germline V lookup: CDR1 MNHEY, CDR2 SVGAGI. Written as DNA, the CDR3 is TGTGCCAGCAGTTGGGGACCTACTAACTATGGCTACACCTTC. The encoded protein is CASSWGPTNYGYTF.